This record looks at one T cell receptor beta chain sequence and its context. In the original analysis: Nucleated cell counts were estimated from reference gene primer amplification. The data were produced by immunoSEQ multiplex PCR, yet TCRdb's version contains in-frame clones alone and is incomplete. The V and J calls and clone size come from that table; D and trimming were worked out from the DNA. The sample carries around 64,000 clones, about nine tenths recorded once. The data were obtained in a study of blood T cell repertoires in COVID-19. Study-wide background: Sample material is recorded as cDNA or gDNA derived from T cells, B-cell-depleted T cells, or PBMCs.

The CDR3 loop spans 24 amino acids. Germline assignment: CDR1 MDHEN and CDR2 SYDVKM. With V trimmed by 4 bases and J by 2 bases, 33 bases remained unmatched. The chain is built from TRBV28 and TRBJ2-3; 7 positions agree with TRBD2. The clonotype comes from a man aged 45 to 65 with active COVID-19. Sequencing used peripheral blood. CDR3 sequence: CASSSAGADESGLIWWSSTDTQYF. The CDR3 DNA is TGTGCCAGCAGTTCTGCGGGAGCTGACGAGTCGGGCCTCATTTGGTGGTCTTCCACAGATACGCAGTATTTT.